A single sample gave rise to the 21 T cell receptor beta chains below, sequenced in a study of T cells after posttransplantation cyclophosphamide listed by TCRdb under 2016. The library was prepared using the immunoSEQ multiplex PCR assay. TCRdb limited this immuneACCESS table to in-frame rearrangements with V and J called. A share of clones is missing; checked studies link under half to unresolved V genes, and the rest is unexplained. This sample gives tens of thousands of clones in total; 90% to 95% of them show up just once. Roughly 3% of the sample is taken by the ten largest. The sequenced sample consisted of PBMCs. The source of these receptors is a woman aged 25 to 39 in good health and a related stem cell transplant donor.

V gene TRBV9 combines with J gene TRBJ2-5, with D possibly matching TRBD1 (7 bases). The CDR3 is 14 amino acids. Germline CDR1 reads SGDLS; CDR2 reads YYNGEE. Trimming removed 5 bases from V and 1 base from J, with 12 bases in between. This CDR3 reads CASSAGQFQETQYF. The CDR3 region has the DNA TGTGCCAGCAGTGCGGGACAGTTCCAAGAGACCCAGTACTTC.

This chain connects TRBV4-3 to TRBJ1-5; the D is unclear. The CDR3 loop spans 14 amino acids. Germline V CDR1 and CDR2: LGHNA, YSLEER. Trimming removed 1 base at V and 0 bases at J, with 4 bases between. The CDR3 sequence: CASSQGHSNQPQHF. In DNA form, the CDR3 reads TGCGCCAGCAGCCAAGGCCATAGCAATCAGCCCCAGCATTTT.

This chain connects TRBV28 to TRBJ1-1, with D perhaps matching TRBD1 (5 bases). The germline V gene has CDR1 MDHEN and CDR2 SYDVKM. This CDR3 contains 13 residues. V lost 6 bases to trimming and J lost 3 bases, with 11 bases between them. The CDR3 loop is CASSPGPDTEAFF. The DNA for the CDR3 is TGTGCCAGCAGCCCGGGACCGGACACTGAAGCTTTCTTT.

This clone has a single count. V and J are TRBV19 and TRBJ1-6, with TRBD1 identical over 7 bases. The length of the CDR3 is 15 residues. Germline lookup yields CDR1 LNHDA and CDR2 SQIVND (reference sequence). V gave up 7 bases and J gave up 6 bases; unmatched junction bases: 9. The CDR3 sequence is CASKVQGVGNSPLHF. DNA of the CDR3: TGTGCCAGTAAAGTCCAGGGGGTCGGTAATTCACCCCTCCACTTT.

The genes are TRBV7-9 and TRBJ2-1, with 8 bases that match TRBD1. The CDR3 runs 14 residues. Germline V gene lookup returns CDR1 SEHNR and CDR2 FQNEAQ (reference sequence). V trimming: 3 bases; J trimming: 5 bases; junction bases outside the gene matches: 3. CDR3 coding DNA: TGTGCCAGCAGCTTGGGACAGGCCAACAATGAGCAGTTCTTC. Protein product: CASSLGQANNEQFF.

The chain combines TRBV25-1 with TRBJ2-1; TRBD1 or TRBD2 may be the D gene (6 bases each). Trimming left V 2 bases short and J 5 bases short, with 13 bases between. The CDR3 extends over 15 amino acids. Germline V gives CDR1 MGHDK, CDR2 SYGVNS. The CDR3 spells CASSEPGRGHNEQFF. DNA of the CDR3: TGTGCCAGCAGTGAACCGGGCCGGGGGCACAATGAGCAGTTCTTC. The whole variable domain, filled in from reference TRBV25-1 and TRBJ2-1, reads EADIYQTPRYLVIGTGKKITLECSQTMGHDKMYWYQQDPGMELHLIHYSYGVNSTEKGDLSSESTVSRIRTEHFPLTLESARPSHTSQYLCASSEPGRGHNEQFFGPGTRLTVL.

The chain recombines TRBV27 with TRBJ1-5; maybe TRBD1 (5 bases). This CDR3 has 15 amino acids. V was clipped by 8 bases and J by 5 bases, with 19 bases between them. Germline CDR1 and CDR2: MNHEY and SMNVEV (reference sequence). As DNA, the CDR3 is TGTGCCAGCGGTCCCTATACGGGGGTTGATCAGCCCCAGCATTTT. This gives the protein CASGPYTGVDQPQHF.

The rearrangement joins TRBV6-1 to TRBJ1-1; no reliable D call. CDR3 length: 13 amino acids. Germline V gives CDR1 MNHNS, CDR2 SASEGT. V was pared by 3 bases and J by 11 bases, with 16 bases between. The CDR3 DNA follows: TGTGCCAGCAGTGAGCCCACCCTAAGAGAGGCTTTCTTT. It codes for CASSEPTLREAFF.

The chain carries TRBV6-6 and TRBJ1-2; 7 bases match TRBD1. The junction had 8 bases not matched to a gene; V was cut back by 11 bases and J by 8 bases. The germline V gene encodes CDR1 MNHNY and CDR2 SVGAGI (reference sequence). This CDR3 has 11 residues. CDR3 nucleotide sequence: TGTGCCGGGGGACAGTTCGGGGGCTACACCTTC. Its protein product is CAGGQFGGYTF.

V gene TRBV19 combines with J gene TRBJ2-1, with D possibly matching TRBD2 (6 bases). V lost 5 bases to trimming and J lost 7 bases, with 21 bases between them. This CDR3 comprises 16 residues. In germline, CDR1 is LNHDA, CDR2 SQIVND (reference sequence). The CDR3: CASSGWDSPRGNEQFF. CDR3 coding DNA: TGTGCCAGTAGTGGTTGGGACTCCCCACGGGGGAATGAGCAGTTCTTC.

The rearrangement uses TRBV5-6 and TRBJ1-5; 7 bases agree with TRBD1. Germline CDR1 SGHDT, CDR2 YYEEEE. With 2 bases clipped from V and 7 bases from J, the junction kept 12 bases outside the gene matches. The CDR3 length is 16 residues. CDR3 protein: CASSLGGRGLFQPQHF. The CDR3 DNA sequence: TGTGCCAGCAGCTTAGGGGGCAGGGGGTTATTCCAGCCCCAGCATTTT. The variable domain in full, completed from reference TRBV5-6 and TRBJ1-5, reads DAGVTQSPTHLIKTRGQQVTLRCSPKSGHDTVSWYQQALGQGPQFIFQYYEEEERQRGNFPDRFSGHQFPNYSSELNVNALLLGDSALYLCASSLGGRGLFQPQHFGDGTRLSIL.

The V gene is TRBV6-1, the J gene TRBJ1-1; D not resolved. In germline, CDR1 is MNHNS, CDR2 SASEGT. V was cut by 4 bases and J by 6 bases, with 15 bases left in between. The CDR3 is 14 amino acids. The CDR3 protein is CASSGRVGSPEAFF. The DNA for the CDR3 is TGTGCCAGCAGTGGACGGGTGGGAAGCCCTGAAGCTTTCTTT.

The CDR3, as DNA: TGCGCCAGCAGTACCACACCGGGACTAGGGTACACAGATACGCAGTATTTT. Its protein is CASSTTPGLGYTDTQYF. The chain uses TRBV10-2 and TRBJ2-3; 8 bases align to TRBD2. The CDR3 is made up of 17 amino acids. CDR1 is WSHSY and CDR2 is SAAADI in the germline V gene. V was clipped by 5 bases and J by 2 bases; unmatched bases: 12.

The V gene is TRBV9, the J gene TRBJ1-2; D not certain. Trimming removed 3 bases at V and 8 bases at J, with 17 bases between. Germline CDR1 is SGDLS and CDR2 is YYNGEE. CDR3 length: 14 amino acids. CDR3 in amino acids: CASSATMGQRGYTF. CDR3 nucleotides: TGTGCCAGCAGCGCAACCATGGGTCAGCGCGGCTACACCTTC.

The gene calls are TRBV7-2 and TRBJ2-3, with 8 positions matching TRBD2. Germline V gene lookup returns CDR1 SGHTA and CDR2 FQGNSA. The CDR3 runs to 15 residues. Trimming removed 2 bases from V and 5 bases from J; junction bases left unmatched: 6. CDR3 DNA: TGTGCCAGCAGCTTATACGGGGGGGACGGAGATACGCAGTATTTT. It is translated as CASSLYGGDGDTQYF. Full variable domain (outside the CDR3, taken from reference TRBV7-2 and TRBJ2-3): GAGVSQSPSNKVTEKGKDVELRCDPISGHTALYWYRQSLGQGLEFLIYFQGNSAPDKSGLPSDRFSAERTGGSVSTLTIQRTQQEDSAVYLCASSLYGGDGDTQYFGPGTRLTVL.

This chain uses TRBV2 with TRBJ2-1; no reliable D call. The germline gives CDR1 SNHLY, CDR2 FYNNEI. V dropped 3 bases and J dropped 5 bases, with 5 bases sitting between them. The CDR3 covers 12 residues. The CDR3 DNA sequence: TGTGCCAGCAGTGAGGATGACAATGAGCAGTTCTTC. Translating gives CASSEDDNEQFF.

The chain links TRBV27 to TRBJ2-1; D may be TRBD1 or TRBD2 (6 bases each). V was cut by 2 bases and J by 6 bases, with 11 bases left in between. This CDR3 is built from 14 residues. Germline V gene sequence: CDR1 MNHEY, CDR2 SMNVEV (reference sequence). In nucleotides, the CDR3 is TGTGCCAGCAGTTTACAGGGGAGGTCCAATGAGCAGTTCTTC. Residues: CASSLQGRSNEQFF.

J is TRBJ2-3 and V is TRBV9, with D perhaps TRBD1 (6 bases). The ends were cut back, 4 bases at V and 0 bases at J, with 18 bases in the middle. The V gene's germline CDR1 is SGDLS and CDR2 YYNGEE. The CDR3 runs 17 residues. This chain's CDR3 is CASSPTTGSPSTDTQYF. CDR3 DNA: TGTGCCAGCAGCCCAACAACAGGGAGTCCTAGCACAGATACGCAGTATTTT.

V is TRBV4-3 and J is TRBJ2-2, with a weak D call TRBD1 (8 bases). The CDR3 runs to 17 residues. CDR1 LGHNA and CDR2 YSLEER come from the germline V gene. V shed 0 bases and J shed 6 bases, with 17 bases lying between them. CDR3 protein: CASSQDIQGGAPGELFF. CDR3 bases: TGCGCCAGCAGCCAAGATATACAGGGGGGGGCCCCCGGGGAGCTGTTTTTT.

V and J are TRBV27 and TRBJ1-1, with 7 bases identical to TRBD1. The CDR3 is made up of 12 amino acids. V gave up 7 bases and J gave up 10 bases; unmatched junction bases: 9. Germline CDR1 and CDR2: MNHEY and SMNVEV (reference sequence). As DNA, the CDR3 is TGTGCCAGCAAAAATCACCCAGGGGGAGCTTTCTTT. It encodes CASKNHPGGAFF.

The CDR3 DNA reads as TGTGCCAGTACCCCGAGTCCTTTCACAGATACGCAGTATTTT. Translating gives CASTPSPFTDTQYF. The chain is built from TRBV19 and TRBJ2-3; D is uncertain. Germline loops: CDR1 LNHDA, CDR2 SQIVND (reference sequence). The CDR3 runs 14 residues. The ends were cut back, 7 bases at V and 2 bases at J, with 13 bases in the middle.